This TCR beta chain was recovered during a study of blood T cell repertoires in COVID-19. Study-level background: In each case, the material was cDNA or gDNA derived from T cells, B-cell-depleted T cells, or PBMCs.

Methods used by the authors: Counts of nucleated cells, estimated from reference gene primer amplification, were obtained. Sequencing was performed with immunoSEQ multiplex PCR; in TCRdb, only in-frame clones are kept and a portion is missing. Clone size and the V and J calls come from that table; the DNA yielded D and trimming. The data contain a few hundred thousand clones, about nine tenths of them singletons. Germline CDR1 SGHNT, CDR2 YYREEE (reference sequence). This CDR3 contains 16 residues. The trim removed 6 bases at V and 6 bases at J, leaving 14 bases unmatched. The study recruited people aged roughly 18 to 100 years across roughly 23 US areas. Participants were placed into cohorts based on the clinical history they reported.

The specimen sequenced was PBMCs or T cells enriched from blood (not recorded which). The TCR comes from a woman between 40 and 55 years old who had recovered from COVID-19. The V gene is TRBV5-4, the J gene TRBJ2-5; 10 nucleotides line up with TRBD1. CDR3 in DNA: TGTGCCAGCACGGGTTGGGGCGACAGGGGGCAGAAGACCCAGTACTTC. This codes for CASTGWGDRGQKTQYF.